What follows are 21 T cell receptor beta chains derived from one specimen sequenced in a study of regulatory T cells in long-lasting Graves disease. As to time point: newly diagnosed GD, antithyroid drugs for less than 3 months. Generation of the TCR library employed RNA extracted from PBMCs. Both iRepertoire HTBI primers and Arm-PCR of CDR3 regions were used to build the TCR beta libraries. TCRdb called the multiplex PCR reads again in MiXCR, with one record for every CDR3 protein. The table has more than 450,000 distinct CDR3 sequences, approximately 12% seen once. This sample was shared with a second study, whose subject was T cells in Graves' hyperthyroidism and ophthalmopathy.

Here the sequenced sample was peripheral blood mononuclear cells (PBMCs), taken at new diagnosis, from a patient treated with antithyroid drugs. All receptors come from a woman aged 25 to 39 with Graves disease.

As regards this clonotype: At one boundary the junction diverges from the germline segment, which might be a read error. The V and J genes are TRBV15 and TRBJ2-3; 15 bases are shared with TRBD2. Germline assignment: CDR1 LNHNV and CDR2 YYDKDF (reference sequence). This CDR3 spans 23 amino acids. The chain's CDR3 is CATSISLSGLAGGPYLSTDMQYF. The CDR3 DNA reads TGTGCCACCAGCATTAGCCTTTCTGGACTAGCGGGAGGGCCATACTTAAGCACAGATATGCAGTATTTT.

This clonotype has only one observation. Given a far larger clone just one base away, this is likely a sequencing read error. The chain recombines TRBV13 with TRBJ1-1; D perhaps matches TRBD1 (6 bases). This CDR3 is built from 14 residues. Germline-derived CDR1 and CDR2 are PRHDT and FYEKMQ (reference sequence). The V end lost 6 bases, the J end lost 4 bases, and 15 bases lay between the germline ends. Written as DNA, the CDR3 is TGTGCCAGCAGTGAAGGGGGGAAGTCCACTGAAGCTTTCTTT. Encoded protein: CASSEGGKSTEAFF.

This clonotype came up many times. The chain employs TRBV27 and TRBJ1-6; the D gene is possibly TRBD1 (5 bases). The V end was cut by 2 bases, the J end by 7 bases, with 12 bases between. Germline V gene data show CDR1 as MNHEY and CDR2 as SMNVEV (reference sequence). This CDR3 is built from 15 residues. The CDR3 DNA reads as TGTGCCAGCAGTTTAGTGGGGCGCCGGAATTCACCCCTCCACTTT. Translated, it gives CASSLVGRRNSPLHF.

The chain is built from TRBV19 and TRBJ2-4; D unresolved. The CDR3 covers 16 residues. CDR1 LNHDA and CDR2 SQIVND come from the germline V gene (reference sequence). Trimming removed 5 bases at V and 0 bases at J, with 14 bases between. CDR3 loop: CASSPDLPLAKNIQYF. The CDR3 bases are TGTGCCAGTAGTCCTGATCTTCCGCTAGCCAAAAACATTCAGTACTTC.

The gene calls are TRBV12-3 or TRBV12-4 and TRBJ2-5; 9 nucleotides line up with TRBD1. This CDR3 has 15 residues. V dropped 6 bases and J dropped 2; count of bases not matched to a gene: 7. The CDR3 sequence is CASSPGQGRQETQYF. Written as DNA, the CDR3 is TGTGCCAGCAGCCCCGGACAGGGGCGGCAAGAGACCCAGTACTTC.

This clonotype has only a few counts. CDR3 sequence: CASSPIATSTDTQYF. CDR3 nucleotides: TGTGCCAGCAGCCCAATAGCGACTAGCACAGATACGCAGTATTTT. The chain uses TRBV7-9 and TRBJ2-3; D is perhaps TRBD2 (5 bases). The ends were cut back, 5 bases at V and 0 bases at J, with 12 bases in the middle. In germline, CDR1 is SEHNR, CDR2 FQNEAQ (reference sequence). The CDR3 is 15 residues long.

This clonotype came up a few times. A much larger clone differs from this one at a single base, so this may be a read error. The chain is built from TRBV28 and TRBJ1-4; possibly TRBD1 for D (6 bases). Trimming removed 8 bases at V and 8 bases at J, with 18 bases between. The CDR3 has 14 residues. Germline V gene sequence: CDR1 MDHEN, CDR2 SYDVKM. The DNA of the CDR3 is TGTGCCAGCGGGGCACAGGGCGGGAGAGAAAAACTGTTTTTT. It yields the protein CASGAQGGREKLFF.

This chain links TRBV2 with TRBJ1-2; TRBD1 might be the D (5 bases). Trimming shortened V by 8 bases and J by 6 bases, and 22 bases separated the two germline ends. This CDR3 contains 15 residues. Per the germline V gene, CDR1 is SNHLY and CDR2 is FYNNEI. CDR3 region: CASSSLGSRGDGYTF. CDR3 sequence (DNA): TGTGCCAGCTCTAGCCTAGGATCAAGGGGTGATGGCTACACCTTC.

This clonotype was seen ten or more times. The rearrangement joins TRBV28 to TRBJ1-5; 9 positions agree with TRBD1. This CDR3 contains 17 residues. Trimming removed 3 bases from V and 7 bases from J; junction bases left unmatched: 13. Germline V CDR1 and CDR2: MDHEN, SYDVKM. CDR3 nucleotides: TGTGCCAGCAGTTTCCCCGTAGGGACAGGGCGACGCCAGCCCCAGCATTTT. Translating it yields CASSFPVGTGRRQPQHF. The full variable domain, rest sourced from reference TRBV28 and TRBJ1-5, is DVKVTQSSRYLVKRTGEKVFLECVQDMDHENMFWYRQDPGLGLRLIYFSYDVKMKEKGDIPEGYSVSREKKERFSLILESASTNQTSMYLCASSFPVGTGRRQPQHFGDGTRLSIL.

CDR3 nucleotides: TGCAGCGTCGTTCGAGACGGAGGCTCCTACGAGCAGTACTTC. It translates to CSVVRDGGSYEQYF. The chain joins TRBV29-1 to TRBJ2-7; D may be TRBD2 (5 bases). Germline V gene sequence: CDR1 SQVTM, CDR2 ANQGSEA. The CDR3 consists of 14 residues. V shed 6 bases and J shed 0 bases, with 15 bases lying between them.

The table lists this clonotype with many counts. CDR3 sequence: CASSFGQGFQETQYF. The CDR3 DNA sequence: TGTGCCAGCAGCTTCGGACAGGGGTTTCAAGAGACCCAGTACTTC. The gene calls are TRBV7-8 and TRBJ2-5; 9 bases are shared with TRBD1. CDR3 length: 15 amino acids. Losses at the gene ends were 3 bases for V and 2 bases for J; bases not matched to a gene: 4. Germline-derived CDR1 and CDR2 are SGHVS and FQNEAQ.

J is TRBJ2-7 and V is TRBV20-1; 7 bases fit TRBD2. Per the germline V gene, CDR1 is DFQATT and CDR2 is SNEGSKA (reference sequence). Losses at the gene ends were 3 bases for V and 4 bases for J; bases not matched to a gene: 9. This CDR3 is built from 14 residues. CDR3 sequence reads: CSASLEAGPYEQYF. As DNA, the CDR3 is TGCAGTGCTAGTCTTGAAGCGGGGCCATACGAGCAGTACTTC.

This clonotype has at least ten counts. V and J are TRBV5-6 and TRBJ2-2, with D uncertain. CDR1 is SGHDT, CDR2 YYEEEE, per germline. The ends were cut back, 5 bases at V and 6 bases at J, with 17 bases in the middle. This CDR3 region has 15 residues. The CDR3 region has the DNA TGTGCCAGCAGGAGTGAAGGATATTTGCCCGGGGAGCTGTTTTTT. Translated, it gives CASRSEGYLPGELFF.

The CDR3 bases are TGTGCCAGCAGCTTAACGGTCAGCCCTTCGGGAGGCTACACCTTC. This gives the protein CASSLTVSPSGGYTF. The chain carries TRBV7-3 and TRBJ1-2; D is uncertain. The CDR3 runs to 15 residues. Germline lookup yields CDR1 SGHTA and CDR2 FQGTGA. Trimming shortened V by 0 bases and J by 8 bases, and 16 bases separated the two germline ends.

This clonotype was found many times. The chain couples TRBV5-4 to TRBJ1-2, with TRBD1 matching 8 bases. V gave up 3 bases and J gave up 5 bases; unmatched junction bases: 9. The CDR3 has 15 amino acids. CDR1 and CDR2 from the germline V gene are SGHNT and YYREEE (reference sequence). Here the CDR3 reads CASSSGQGIWYGYTF. The CDR3 region has the DNA TGTGCCAGCAGCTCCGGACAGGGAATATGGTATGGCTACACCTTC.

This clonotype showed up many times. This sequence joins TRBV3-1 and TRBJ2-1; TRBD2 matches 14 bases. V dropped 2 bases and J dropped 9; count of bases not matched to a gene: 6. Germline V gene sequence: CDR1 LGHDT, CDR2 YNNKEL (reference sequence). The CDR3 runs 16 residues. CDR3 DNA sequence: TGTGCCAGCAGCCAATCGGGACTAGCGGGAGTGGGTGAGCAGTTCTTC. Residues: CASSQSGLAGVGEQFF.

The chain employs TRBV30 and TRBJ2-3; D uncertain. The CDR3 runs 13 residues. The germline gives CDR1 GTSNPN, CDR2 SVGIG (reference sequence). V shed 5 bases and J shed 5 bases, with 14 bases lying between them. CDR3 coding DNA: TGTGCCTGGGGGCCGGGTGTTGTAGATACGCAGTATTTT. It is translated as CAWGPGVVDTQYF.

This clonotype was counted at least ten times. The J gene is TRBJ2-5, the V gene TRBV6-2 or TRBV6-3; 7 nucleotides line up with TRBD2. Germline lookup yields CDR1 MNHEY and CDR2 SVGEGT. The CDR3 totals 15 residues. V was pared by 5 bases and J by 5 bases, with 11 bases of the junction left unmatched. CDR3 protein: CASSGAGSPWETQYF. In DNA form, the CDR3 reads TGTGCCAGCAGTGGAGCGGGATCCCCCTGGGAGACCCAGTACTTC.

Concerning this clonotype itself: Just one base apart from a much larger clone, this may be a read error. The chain carries TRBV2 and TRBJ2-1; D is uncertain. The germline CDR1 and CDR2 sequences are SNHLY and FYNNEI. This CDR3 is built from 12 residues. The DNA of the CDR3 is TGTGTCAGCAGTGAATACGACAATGAGCAGTTCTTC. It specifies CVSSEYDNEQFF. Combining the CDR3 with reference TRBV2 and TRBJ2-1 gives the whole variable domain EPEVTQTPSHQVTQMGQEVILRCVPISNHLYFYWYRQILGQKVEFLVSFYNNEISEKSEIFDDQFSVERPDGSNFTLKIRSTKLEDSAMYFCVSSEYDNEQFFGPGTRLTVL.

A word on this clonotype: The junction departs from germline at one end; a sequencing error may be responsible. CDR3 nucleotide sequence: TGTGTCAGCAGTGGGCTAGCGGGAGATTACAATGAGCAGTTCTTC. Its protein product is CVSSGLAGDYNEQFF. This chain links TRBV27 with TRBJ2-1, with 10 bases aligning to TRBD2. Germline V gives CDR1 MNHEY, CDR2 SMNVEV (reference sequence). The CDR3 has 15 residues.

There are many counts of this clonotype. The rearrangement joins TRBV11-2 to TRBJ1-1, with D unresolved. The CDR3 runs 15 residues. CDR1 is SGHAT and CDR2 is FQNNGV in the germline V gene. V was clipped by 6 bases and J by 2 bases, with 16 bases between them. This CDR3 is CASRTIRSGNTEAFF. The CDR3 DNA reads as TGTGCCAGCAGGACCATTAGGTCAGGAAACACTGAAGCTTTCTTT.